This T cell receptor beta chain was recovered during a study of T-cell reconstitution after alpha-beta-depleted transplantation in children (dated by TCRdb to the mid-2010s). In the study overall: T-cell immune reconstitution after TCRalphabeta/CD19-depleted allogeneic hematopoietic cell transplantation in children was quantitatively tracked in the study by means of TCR repertoire profiling.

The study at large found these results: The apparently early alphabetaT-cell count recovery about two months after transplant was reportedly dependent on only several hundred rapidly expanded clones derived from non-depleted graft cells. Over subsequent months, a decline in hyperexpanded clone frequencies was noted, and after one year, T-cell counts and TCRbeta diversity were mostly ascribed to newly produced T cells. In some patients, the high TCRbeta diversity seen at day 60 was put down to recipient T cells and intrathymic progenitors that had survived conditioning.

The intended sense of this specimen's treatment or condition label: allogeneic hematopoietic cell transplantation with graft depleted of TCRalphabeta T cells and CD19 B cells. TCRalphabeta/CD19-depleted allogeneic hematopoietic cell grafts were given to the transplant recipients, all of whom were children. Library preparation employed PCR. This sample was sequenced with an Illumina HiSeq 2500. To normalize quantification of the TCRbeta repertoire, the TCR libraries were built with molecular barcoding that relied on unique molecular identifiers. TCRdb itself trimmed the public reads at Q25 with fastp, ran MiXCR and retained productive beta chains. Rows merge per CDR3 protein into single entries with the most common DNA and genes. The sample table records 250,000 to 400,000 distinct CDR3 sequences; 23% of these occur just once. Approximately 11% of the sample comes from the top ten. As concerns this clonotype: It lacks a known antigen. Base qualities are not recorded, but no much larger clone differs from it by a single base.

CDR1 and CDR2, looked up from the germline V gene, are SGHRS and YFSETQ. The CDR3, cysteine through phenylalanine, is 14 amino acids long. Only the CDR3 part of the read is kept: 42 bases, read in frame from the first base. The germline ends are 9 bases apart after V is trimmed by 2 bases and J by 4 bases. Rearrangement joined TRBV5-1 to TRBJ1-4; the D gene is not confidently resolved. The TCR was taken from a male patient aged 10 to 17 who had a stem cell transplant for acute lymphoblastic leukemia, so the T cells may come from the graft donor. The sample consisted of PBMCs, mostly from graft donor cells, taken 180 days after TCRalphabeta/CD19-depleted stem cell transplant. The CDR3 corresponds to CASSFGQINEKLFF. The DNA is as follows: TGCGCCAGCAGCTTCGGCCAGATTAATGAAAAACTGTTTTTT.